This T cell receptor (beta chain) was sequenced in a study of OX40 agonist ivuxolimab in advanced cancers. Study in general: Dose-escalation subjects each had hepatocellular carcinoma, melanoma, renal cell or head and neck cancer.

Trimming removed 0 bases at V and 0 bases at J, with 18 bases between. From germline, CDR1 is MGHRA and CDR2 YSYEKL. The CDR3 loop spans 19 amino acids. Whole-study results and caveats: There were, on average, more expanded clones in CD8+ T cells than in CD4+.

If patients had autoimmune disease history or systemic immunosuppression, they were excluded. Sampling of blood occurred at baseline, cycle 4 day 1, and cycle 7 day 1. A note on this clone: Its matching antigen is unknown.

Assay used: immunoSEQ multiplex PCR; TCRdb lists only in-frame clones, some missing. Among 50,000 to 70,000 clones listed, about 90% were seen once. The sequence was obtained from an adult with an advanced solid tumor such as melanoma, head and neck, liver or kidney cancer. This sample comprised CD4+ or CD8+ T cells sorted from blood, obtained in a trial of the OX40 agonist ivuxolimab. The chain joins TRBV4-1 to TRBJ2-1; D is undetermined. CDR3 bases: TGCGCCAGCAGCCAAGATACGATGCCGCGGACGGACTCCTACAATGAGCAGTTCTTC. Protein product: CASSQDTMPRTDSYNEQFF.